Presented here are 5 T cell receptor beta chains from one specimen sequenced in a study of CD8 T cells in Susac syndrome. It was with random hexamers that about 0.45 to 1 ug RNA was reverse transcribed. From the immunoSEQ multiplex PCR reads, TCRdb called clonotypes with MiXCR, one entry per CDR3 protein. There are some 120,000 distinct CDR3 sequences in the sample; around 94% occur only once, and about 0.2% lies in the top ten. Sequencing used CD8+ T cells from PBMCs. The receptors shown here come from a human donor with Susac syndrome.

The V gene is TRBV4-3, the J gene TRBJ2-3, with D tentatively TRBD2 (5 bases). The CDR3 runs 16 residues. Germline V gives CDR1 LGHNA, CDR2 YSLEER. V lost 0 bases to trimming and J lost 2 bases, with 12 bases between them. DNA of the CDR3: TGCGCCAGCAGCCAAGATACGAGCGGACTCACAGATACGCAGTATTTT. This gives the protein CASSQDTSGLTDTQYF.

The V and J genes are TRBV3-1 and TRBJ2-7, with D unclear. Deletions cut 0 bases from V and 6 bases from J, with 6 bases between. The CDR3 loop spans 12 amino acids. Germline assignment: CDR1 LGHDT and CDR2 YNNKEL (reference sequence). The CDR3 loop reads CASSQESTEQYF. CDR3 DNA sequence: TGTGCCAGCAGCCAAGAGAGTACCGAGCAGTACTTC.

The chain carries TRBV13 and TRBJ2-1; 7 bases are a match to TRBD2. V lost 0 bases, J lost 7 bases, and 3 bases stayed unmatched. Germline V gene sequence: CDR1 PRHDT, CDR2 FYEKMQ (reference sequence). The CDR3 loop spans 14 amino acids. The CDR3 sequence is CASSLGLASNEQFF. For the CDR3, the DNA is TGTGCCAGCAGCTTAGGACTAGCGAGTAATGAGCAGTTCTTC.

The chain combines TRBV3-1 with TRBJ2-1; D is ambiguous. Germline values: CDR1 LGHDT, CDR2 YNNKEL (reference sequence). The CDR3 sequence is 13 residues long. V was trimmed by 4 bases and J by 12 bases, leaving 16 bases between them. CDR3 loop: CASSPAADPRQFF. The CDR3 DNA reads as TGTGCCAGCAGCCCGGCGGCGGACCCTAGGCAGTTCTTC.

V is TRBV6-5 and J is TRBJ1-1; D gene unclear. This CDR3 contains 14 residues. V lost 6 bases and J lost 5, with 16 bases in between. Germline CDR1 reads MNHEY; CDR2 reads SVGAGI. CDR3 in amino acids: CASREAGLGTEAFF. The DNA for the CDR3 is TGTGCCAGCAGGGAAGCCGGGTTGGGTACTGAAGCTTTCTTT.